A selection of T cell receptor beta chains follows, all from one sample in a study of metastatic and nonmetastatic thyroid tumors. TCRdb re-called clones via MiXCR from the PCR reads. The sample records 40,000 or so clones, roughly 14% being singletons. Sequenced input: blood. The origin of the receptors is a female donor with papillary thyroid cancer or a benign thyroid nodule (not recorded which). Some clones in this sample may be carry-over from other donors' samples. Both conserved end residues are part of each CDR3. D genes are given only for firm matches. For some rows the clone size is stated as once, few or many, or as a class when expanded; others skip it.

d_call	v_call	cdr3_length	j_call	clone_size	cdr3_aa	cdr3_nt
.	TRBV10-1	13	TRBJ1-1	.	CASSGYMGSEAFF	TGCGCCAGCAGTGGATACATGGGGAGTGAAGCTTTCTTC
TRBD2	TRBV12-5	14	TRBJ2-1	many	CASGLGLERGEQFF	TGTGCTAGTGGCCTAGGACTAGAAAGAGGTGAGCAGTTCTTC
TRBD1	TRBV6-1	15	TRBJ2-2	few	CASKLGGLNTGELFF	TGTGCCAGCAAATTAGGGGGCTTGAACACCGGGGAGCTGTTTTTT
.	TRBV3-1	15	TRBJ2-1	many	CASSQGPFTGSEQFF	TGTGCCAGCAGCCAAGGACCCTTTACAGGGAGTGAGCAGTTCTTC
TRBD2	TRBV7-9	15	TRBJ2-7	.	CASSDTSGPSYEQYF	TGTGCCAGCAGCGATACTAGCGGCCCCTCCTACGAGCAGTACTTC
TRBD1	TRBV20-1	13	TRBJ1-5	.	CSAQGQGHQPQHF	TGCAGTGCTCAGGGACAGGGGCATCAGCCCCAGCATTTT
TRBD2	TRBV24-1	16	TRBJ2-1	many	CATSDTGLAGSNEQFF	TGTGCCACCAGTGATACGGGACTAGCGGGATCCAATGAGCAGTTCTTC
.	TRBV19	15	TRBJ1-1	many	CASSQDSLMNTEAFF	TGTGCCAGTAGTCAGGACAGCCTTATGAACACTGAAGCTTTCTTT
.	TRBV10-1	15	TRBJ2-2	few	CASSPSRQKTRELFF	TGCGCCAGCAGCCCCAGCCGACAGAAAACAAGGGAGCTGTTTTTT
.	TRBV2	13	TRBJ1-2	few	CASSELQFYGYTF	TGTGCCAGCAGTGAACTGCAGTTCTATGGCTACACCTTC
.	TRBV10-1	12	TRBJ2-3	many	CASSESYRPQYF	TGCGCCAGCAGTGAGTCGTACCGGCCGCAGTATTTT
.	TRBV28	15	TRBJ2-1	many	CAIPTLSLLGDEQFF	TGTGCCATCCCTACCCTCAGCCTGTTAGGGGATGAGCAGTTCTTC
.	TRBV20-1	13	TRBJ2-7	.	CSATSDFGYEQYF	TGCAGTGCTACCAGTGACTTTGGCTACGAGCAGTACTTC
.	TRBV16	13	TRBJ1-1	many	CASSQGAYTEAFF	TGTGCCAGCAGCCAGGGGGCATACACTGAAGCTTTCTTT
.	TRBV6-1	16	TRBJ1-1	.	CASTPGGQGPTTEAFF	TGTGCCAGCACCCCTGGGGGGCAGGGGCCGACTACTGAAGCTTTCTTT
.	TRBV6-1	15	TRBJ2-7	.	CASSSGGSGNYEQYF	TGTGCCAGTAGTTCCGGTGGTTCAGGAAACTACGAGCAGTACTTC
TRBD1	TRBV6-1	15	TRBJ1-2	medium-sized	CASSMAGTGKKGYTF	TGTGCCAGCAGTATGGCCGGGACAGGGAAAAAAGGCTACACCTTC
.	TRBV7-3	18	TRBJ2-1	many	CASSFLTSQGSQYNEQFF	TGTGCCAGCAGCTTCCTAACCTCCCAGGGGTCCCAATACAATGAGCAGTTCTTC
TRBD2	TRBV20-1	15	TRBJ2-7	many	CSAYTTSGSSYEQYF	TGCAGTGCTTACACGACTAGCGGCAGCTCCTACGAGCAGTACTTC
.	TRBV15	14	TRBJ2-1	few	CATSRGIGDNEQFF	TGTGCCACCAGCAGAGGGATAGGGGACAATGAGCAGTTCTTC
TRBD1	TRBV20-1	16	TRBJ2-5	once	CSADGQGLLGVETQYF	TGCAGTGCCGATGGACAGGGCCTTTTGGGAGTGGAGACCCAGTACTTC
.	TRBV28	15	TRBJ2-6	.	CARSATGSGANVLTF	TGTGCCAGAAGTGCGACAGGCTCTGGGGCCAACGTCCTGACTTTC
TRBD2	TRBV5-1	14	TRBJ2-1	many	CASSLSGSGEKQFF	TGCGCCAGCAGCCTCAGCGGGAGCGGGGAGAAGCAGTTCTTC
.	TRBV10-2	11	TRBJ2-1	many	CASSEFYEQFF	TGCGCCAGCAGTGAGTTTTATGAGCAGTTCTTC
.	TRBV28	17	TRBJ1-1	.	CASSLAGSGGRVSEAFF	TGTGCCAGCAGCTTAGCTGGCTCCGGGGGCCGGGTCTCTGAAGCTTTCTTT
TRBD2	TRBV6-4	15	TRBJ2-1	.	CASRDGTSGYNELFF	TGTGCCAGCCGTGACGGGACTAGCGGCTACAATGAGCTCTTCTTC
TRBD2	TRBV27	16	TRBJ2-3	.	CASSGPRASGTDTQYF	TGTGCCAGCAGCGGGCCCAGAGCTAGCGGGACAGATACGCAGTATTTT
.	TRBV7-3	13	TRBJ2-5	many	CASSLGSQETQYF	TGTGCCAGCAGCTTGGGCAGTCAAGAGACCCAGTACTTC
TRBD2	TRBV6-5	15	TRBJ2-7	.	CASSSGLAGGHEQYF	TGTGCCAGCAGTTCAGGACTAGCGGGAGGTCACGAGCAGTACTTC
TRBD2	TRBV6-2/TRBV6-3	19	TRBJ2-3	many	CASSYLSSGTSGHSDTQYF	TGTGCCAGCAGTTACCTATCTTCCGGGACTAGCGGGCATTCAGATACGCAGTATTTT
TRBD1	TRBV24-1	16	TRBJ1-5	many	CATSESATGTYQPQHF	TGTGCCACCAGTGAAAGCGCGACAGGGACCTATCAGCCCCAGCATTTT
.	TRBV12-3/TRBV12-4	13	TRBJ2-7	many	CASSWEGAYEQYF	TGTGCCAGCAGTTGGGAGGGGGCCTACGAGCAGTACTTC
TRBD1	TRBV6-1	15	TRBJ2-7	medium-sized	CASSPDRGRSYEQYF	TGTGCCAGCAGTCCGGACAGGGGGCGCTCCTACGAGCAGTACTTC
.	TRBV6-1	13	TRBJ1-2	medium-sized	CASSNRENYGYTF	TGTGCCAGCAGTAACAGGGAGAACTATGGCTACACCTTC
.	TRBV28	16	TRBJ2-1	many	CASSFSGLSSYNEQFF	TGTGCCAGCAGTTTCAGTGGGTTGAGCTCCTACAATGAGCAGTTCTTC
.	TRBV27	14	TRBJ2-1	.	CASVEELPYHEQFF	TGTGCCAGCGTTGAGGAGCTTCCCTACCATGAGCAGTTCTTC
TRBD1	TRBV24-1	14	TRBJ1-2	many	CATSDRTGSYGYTF	TGTGCCACCAGTGATCGGACAGGCAGCTATGGCTACACCTTC
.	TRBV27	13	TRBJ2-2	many	CASSPGNTGELFF	TGTGCCAGCAGTCCAGGGAACACCGGGGAGCTGTTTTTT
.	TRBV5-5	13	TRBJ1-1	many	CASRVTLNAEAFF	TGTGCCAGTCGGGTGACCCTGAACGCTGAAGCTTTCTTT
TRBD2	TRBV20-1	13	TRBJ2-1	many	CSARGLADNEQFF	TGCAGTGCTAGAGGACTAGCGGACAATGAGCAGTTCTTC
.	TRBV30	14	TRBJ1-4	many	CAWRGGAVNEKLFF	TGTGCCTGGAGAGGGGGGGCGGTAAATGAAAAACTGTTTTTT
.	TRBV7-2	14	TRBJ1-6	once	CASSFSSYNSPLHF	TGTGCCAGCAGCTTCAGCTCCTATAATTCACCCCTCCACTTT
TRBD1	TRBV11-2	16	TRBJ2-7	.	CASRRASGQGWSEQYF	TGTGCCAGCAGACGCGCCTCGGGACAGGGGTGGTCCGAGCAGTACTTC
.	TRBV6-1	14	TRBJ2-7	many	CASSDSGLPYEQYF	TGTGCCAGCAGTGACTCCGGACTACCCTACGAGCAGTACTTC
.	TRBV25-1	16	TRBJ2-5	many	CASSGRGGGSLLPQYF	TGTGCCAGCAGTGGTCGAGGGGGGGGGAGCCTTTTGCCCCAGTACTTC
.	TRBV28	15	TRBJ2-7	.	CASSLGGQFGYDQYF	TGTGCCAGCAGTTTGGGGGGACAGTTTGGGTACGACCAGTACTTC
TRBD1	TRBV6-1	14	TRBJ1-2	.	CASSEQGGYGGYTF	TGTGCCAGCAGTGAACAGGGGGGCTATGGGGGCTACACCTTC
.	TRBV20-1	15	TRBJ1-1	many	CSARDKAGTNTEAFF	TGCAGTGCTAGAGATAAGGCTGGGACTAACACTGAAGCTTTCTTT
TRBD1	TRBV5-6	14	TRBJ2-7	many	CASSSPGQGYEQYF	TGTGCCAGCAGCTCTCCGGGACAGGGTTACGAGCAGTACTTC
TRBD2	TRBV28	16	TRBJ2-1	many	CASSLTETSGKNEQFF	TGTGCCAGCAGTTTGACGGAGACTAGCGGGAAGAATGAGCAGTTCTTC
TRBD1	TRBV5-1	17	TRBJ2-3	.	CASSLSVGQGATDTQYF	TGCGCCAGCAGCTTGTCCGTCGGACAGGGGGCGACAGATACGCAGTATTTT
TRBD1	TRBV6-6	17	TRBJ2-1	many	CASSYSTGGGSYNEQFF	TGTGCCAGCAGTTACTCGACAGGGGGCGGCTCCTACAATGAGCAGTTCTTC
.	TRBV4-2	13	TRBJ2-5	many	CASSQGDQETQYF	TGTGCCAGCAGCCAAGGGGACCAAGAGACCCAGTACTTC
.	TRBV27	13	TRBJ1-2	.	CASSFSLNYGYTF	TGTGCCAGCAGTTTCAGCCTGAACTATGGCTACACCTTC
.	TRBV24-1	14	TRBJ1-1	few	CATSDSEPPAEALF	TGTGCCACAAGTGATTCTGAGCCCCCGGCTGAAGCTTTATTT
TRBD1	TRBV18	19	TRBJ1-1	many	CASSPFRGTGGAFGTEAFF	TGTGCCAGCTCACCCTTCCGTGGGACAGGGGGCGCATTCGGCACTGAAGCTTTCTTT
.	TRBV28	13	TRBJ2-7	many	CASRRWQRDEQYF	TGTGCCAGCAGGCGTTGGCAGAGGGACGAGCAGTACTTC